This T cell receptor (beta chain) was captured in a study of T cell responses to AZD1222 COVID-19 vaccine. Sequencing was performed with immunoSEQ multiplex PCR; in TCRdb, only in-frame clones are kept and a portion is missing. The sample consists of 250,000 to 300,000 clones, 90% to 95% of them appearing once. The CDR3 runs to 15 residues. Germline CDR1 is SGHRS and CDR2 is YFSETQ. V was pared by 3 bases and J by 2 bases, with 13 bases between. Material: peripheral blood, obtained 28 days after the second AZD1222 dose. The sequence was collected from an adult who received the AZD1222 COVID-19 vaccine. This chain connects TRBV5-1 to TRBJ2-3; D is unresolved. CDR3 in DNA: TGCGCCAGCAGCTACGCGACGTCCACCACAGATACGCAGTATTTT. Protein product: CASSYATSTTDTQYF.